Here is one T cell receptor beta chain with its context. What it binds is unknown. These data come from a study of CD8 T cells in ankylosing spondylitis. The study's findings and limits: Disease-linked clones bore a CD8+ phenotype, appearing relatively rarely in peripheral blood. Roughly 8 highly homologous variants made up a TCR beta motif that seemed to typify ankylosing spondylitis blood.

Germline V lookup: CDR1 MNHEY, CDR2 SVGEGT. J gave up 2 bases and V 2 bases, and 5 bases lay outside the gene matches. CDR3 length: 16 residues. TCRdb reprocessed the 5' RACE reads via MiXCR and lists one record per CDR3 protein. The table includes about 390,000 distinct CDR3 sequences, about 22% detected once. This clonotype was obtained from a male donor with ankylosing spondylitis. Sequencing was done on a sample of blood, either unsorted or a sorted T cell fraction (not recorded which). This rearrangement joins TRBV6-2 or TRBV6-3 to TRBJ2-3; 9 positions agree with TRBD2. The CDR3: CASSYGGRASTDTQYF. The CDR3 DNA reads TGTGCCAGCAGTTACGGCGGGAGGGCCTCCACAGATACGCAGTATTTT.